The clone carrying this TCR beta chain was counted many times. Its cognate antigen is unknown. 5'RACE template switching added a universal primer site and UMIs to TCR cDNA. TCRdb redid the calling of the 5' RACE reads with MiXCR, one entry per CDR3 protein. Among about 63,000 distinct CDR3 sequences, less than 8.5% were seen once, and the ten largest hold 35% to 40%. This sample was taken from a study of T cells after yellow fever vaccination. Whole-study results and caveats: On re-exposure, the response was weaker but peaked faster, at day 5 versus 15. In post-booster samples, most primary-vaccination clones reappeared (about 97% CD4, 75% to 90% CD8).

From germline, CDR1 is LGHNT and CDR2 FRNRAP. The CDR3 totals 16 residues. V was pared by 3 bases and J by 3 bases, with 5 bases of the junction left unmatched. This chain connects TRBV12-5 to TRBJ2-3, with 11 bases matching TRBD2. The receptor's source is a man aged 25-45 years who received the YFV17D yellow fever vaccine. Sample: CD8+ T cells sorted from PBMCs, taken 15 days after the yellow fever booster vaccination. The CDR3 DNA is TGTGCTAGTGGTTTCCAGCTAGCGGGAGGAACAGATACGCAGTATTTT. Protein sequence: CASGFQLAGGTDTQYF.